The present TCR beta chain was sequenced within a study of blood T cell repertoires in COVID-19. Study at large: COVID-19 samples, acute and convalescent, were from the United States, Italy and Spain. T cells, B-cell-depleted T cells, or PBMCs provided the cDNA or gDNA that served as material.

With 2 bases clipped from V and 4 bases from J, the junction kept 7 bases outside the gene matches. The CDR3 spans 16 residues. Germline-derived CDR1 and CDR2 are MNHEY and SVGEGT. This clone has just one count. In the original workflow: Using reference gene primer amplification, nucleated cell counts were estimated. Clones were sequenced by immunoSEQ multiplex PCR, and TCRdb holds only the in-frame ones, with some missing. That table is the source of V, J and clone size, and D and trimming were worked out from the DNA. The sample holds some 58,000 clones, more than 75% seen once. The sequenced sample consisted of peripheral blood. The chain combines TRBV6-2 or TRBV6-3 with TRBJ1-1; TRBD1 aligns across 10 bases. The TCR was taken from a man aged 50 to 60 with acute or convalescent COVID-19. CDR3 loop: CASSYHLDRGPTEAFF. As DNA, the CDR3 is TGTGCCAGCAGTTACCACCTAGACAGGGGGCCCACTGAAGCTTTCTTT.